The sequence of this TCR beta chain was determined in a study of PD-1 blockade in mismatch repair-deficient tumors. CDR1 is LNHNV, CDR2 YYDKDF, per germline (reference sequence). There are 15 residues in the CDR3. V lost 4 bases, J lost 3 bases, and 3 bases stayed unmatched. Mismatch repair deficiency was confirmed in all patients, by PCR or immunohistochemistry. TCRs were sequenced from a few patients responding to pembrolizumab. In regard to this clone: Its specificity is not known.

Study results and limitations: Tumor-resident clones, often undetectable pretreatment in blood, expanded then contracted after pembrolizumab.

This table comes from immunoSEQ multiplex PCR, and its TCRdb copy is limited to in-frame clones, with some not included. The sample consists of some 100,000 clones, about four fifths of them appearing once. The sample was peripheral blood, taken about 36 weeks after starting pembrolizumab. This clonotype was obtained from an adult with mismatch repair-deficient cancer. V and J are TRBV15 and TRBJ2-7, with 13 bases that match TRBD2. CDR3 amino acids: CATSTRLAGGYEQYF. The CDR3 nucleotides read TGTGCCACCAGCACCCGACTAGCGGGAGGCTACGAGCAGTACTTC.